This T cell receptor (beta chain) was documented in a study of blood T cell repertoires in COVID-19. Study-level information: Samples came from the United States, Italy and Spain, spanning acute and convalescent COVID-19. Nucleic acid was either cDNA or gDNA, and it came from T cells, B-cell-depleted T cells, or PBMCs.

How the authors handled the data: For nucleated cells, counts were estimated from reference gene primer amplification. TCRdb's table, derived via immunoSEQ multiplex PCR, lists solely in-frame clones and lacks some. The V and J calls and the clone size are those of that table, but D and trimming were determined from the DNA. The sample carries roughly 120,000 clones, roughly nine tenths recorded once. CDR3 size: 15 residues. In germline, CDR1 is LGHNA, CDR2 YNFKEQ. The V gene end was trimmed by 0 bases and the J gene end by 4 bases; junction bases not matched to a gene: 2. The TCR originated in a man in his 70s who had recovered from COVID-19. This chain links TRBV4-2 with TRBJ1-3; 8 bases map to TRBD1. Sequencing was done on a sample of peripheral blood. In DNA form, the CDR3 reads TGTGCCAGCAGCCAAGAGACAGGGGACGGAAACACCATATATTTT. Amino acids: CASSQETGDGNTIYF.